Listed below are T cell receptor beta chains from one sample, sequenced in a study of beta chain features in type 1 diabetes. The table came from immunoSEQ multiplex PCR; TCRdb's copy has only in-frame clones and leaves some out. Here the sample spans 550,000 to 850,000 clones, 13% being singletons. Specimen: naive CD4+ T cells from blood. The receptors were sampled from a man aged 18-30 years with type 1 diabetes. The CDR3 runs from the conserved cysteine through the conserved F or W. D genes are given only for firm matches. Expanded clones are given a class, and other clones once, few, many or no size at all.

V: TRBV29-1
D: TRBD1
size: few
J: TRBJ1-1
DNA: TGCAGCGTTAAAACGACCGGGACAGGACCACCTGAAGCTTTCTTT
CDR3: CSVKTTGTGPPEAFF

V: TRBV6-5
D: .
size: .
J: TRBJ2-3
DNA: TGTGCCAGCAGTTACTCGGGGGGACAATTTTCAGATACGCAGTATTTT
CDR3: CASSYSGGQFSDTQYF

V: TRBV30
D: .
size: few
J: TRBJ1-1
DNA: TGTGCCTGGAGTCGGCAGGGTAACACTGAAGCTTTCTTT
CDR3: CAWSRQGNTEAFF

V: TRBV19
D: TRBD2
size: .
J: TRBJ2-1
DNA: TGTGCCAGTAGTGCACGACTAGCGGGGCCTGAGAATGAGCAGTTCTTC
CDR3: CASSARLAGPENEQFF

V: TRBV12-5
D: .
size: .
J: TRBJ2-5
DNA: TGTGCTAGTGGTTATGGGCATCCCGGGGAGACCCAGTACTTC
CDR3: CASGYGHPGETQYF

V: TRBV5-4
D: .
size: .
J: TRBJ1-2
DNA: TGTGCCAGCAGCACTAACCGGGACACCGGATATGGCTACACCTTC
CDR3: CASSTNRDTGYGYTF

V: TRBV25-1
D: .
size: .
J: TRBJ1-2
DNA: TGTGCCAGCAGTGCGGCAGGGAACTATGGCTACACCTTC
CDR3: CASSAAGNYGYTF

V: TRBV10-3
D: .
size: .
J: TRBJ2-2
DNA: TGTGCCATCAGTGGGACAGGACTAGCGAACACCGGGGAGCTGTTTTTT
CDR3: CAISGTGLANTGELFF

V: TRBV30
D: TRBD2
size: few
J: TRBJ2-3
DNA: TGTGCCTGGAGTGTGGGACTAGCGGGCGGTAGCACAGATACGCAGTATTTT
CDR3: CAWSVGLAGGSTDTQYF

V: TRBV5-4
D: TRBD1
size: few
J: TRBJ2-3
DNA: TGTGCCAGCAGCGGAGGACAGGGGGCCCCAGATACGCAGTATTTT
CDR3: CASSGGQGAPDTQYF

V: TRBV15
D: .
size: few
J: TRBJ2-7
DNA: TGTGCCACCGCACGGGGGCTATCCTACGAGCAGTACTTC
CDR3: CATARGLSYEQYF

V: TRBV14
D: .
size: few
J: TRBJ2-5
DNA: TGTGCCAGCAGCCTCCTGCGGACTGCGAGTATCGGGGAGCAGTACTTC
CDR3: CASSLLRTASIGEQYF

V: TRBV5-1
D: .
size: few
J: TRBJ2-5
DNA: TGCGCCAGCGGGGATACAGGGTTTTCCGGGGAGACCCAGTACTTC
CDR3: CASGDTGFSGETQYF

V: TRBV9
D: .
size: .
J: TRBJ1-4
DNA: TGTGCCAGCAGCCCCCGGCCCAGTGGGGGTGAAAAACTGTTTTTT
CDR3: CASSPRPSGGEKLFF

V: TRBV4-1
D: .
size: .
J: TRBJ1-4
DNA: TGCGCCAGCAGCCAAGAAGGGGGAAAACTGTTTTTT
CDR3: CASSQEGGKLFF

V: TRBV28
D: .
size: .
J: TRBJ1-1
DNA: TGTGCCAGCAGTTTATTCGAGGGAGGAACTGAAGCTTTCTTT
CDR3: CASSLFEGGTEAFF

V: TRBV7-8
D: TRBD2
size: .
J: TRBJ2-2
DNA: TGTGCCAGCAGCTTAGCGACTAGCGGGCCCTCACGTACCGGGGAGCTGTTTTTT
CDR3: CASSLATSGPSRTGELFF

V: TRBV30
D: .
size: few
J: TRBJ1-2
DNA: TGTGCCTGGAGTGTACGGGACTTAGGTACCTTC
CDR3: CAWSVRDLGTF

V: TRBV11-3
D: .
size: .
J: TRBJ1-2
DNA: TGTGCCAGCAGCACCGGCGGGCAGGTTGGGTTCTATGGCTACACCTTC
CDR3: CASSTGGQVGFYGYTF

V: TRBV2
D: TRBD2
size: few
J: TRBJ2-3
DNA: TGTGCCAGCAGTGGACTAGCGAGCGGCACAGATACGCAGTATTTT
CDR3: CASSGLASGTDTQYF

V: TRBV7-6
D: TRBD1
size: .
J: TRBJ2-7
DNA: TGTGCCAGCAGCTTAGCGACAGGGGCCTACGAGCAGTACTTC
CDR3: CASSLATGAYEQYF

V: TRBV10-1
D: .
size: .
J: TRBJ2-1
DNA: TGCGCCAGCAGTGAGTCGACGACGCCGTCCGACAATGAGCAGTTCTTC
CDR3: CASSESTTPSDNEQFF

V: TRBV7-8
D: TRBD2
size: .
J: TRBJ2-5
DNA: TGTGCCAGCAGCTTCCTAGGGACTAGTGAGGGGGGAGAGACCCAGTACTTC
CDR3: CASSFLGTSEGGETQYF

V: TRBV4-1
D: TRBD1
size: .
J: TRBJ1-1
DNA: TGCGCCAGCAGCCGCATGACAGGGAGGTACACTGAAGCTTTCTTT
CDR3: CASSRMTGRYTEAFF

V: TRBV7-2
D: .
size: .
J: TRBJ2-7
DNA: TGTGCCAGCAGTTTTGGGACTCACTACGAGCAGTACTTC
CDR3: CASSFGTHYEQYF

V: TRBV7-6
D: TRBD1
size: few
J: TRBJ2-7
DNA: TGTGCCAGCAGCTACAGGGGATCGGGGGAGCAGTACTTC
CDR3: CASSYRGSGEQYF

V: TRBV11-3
D: .
size: .
J: TRBJ2-5
DNA: TGTGCCAGCGCCCAGGGGCAAGAGACCCAGTACTTC
CDR3: CASAQGQETQYF

V: TRBV28
D: TRBD1
size: few
J: TRBJ1-2
DNA: TGTGCCAGCAGTTCACCAGACCCCGGACAGGGGAGAACTTATGGCTACACCTTC
CDR3: CASSSPDPGQGRTYGYTF

V: TRBV7-9
D: .
size: .
J: TRBJ1-1
DNA: TGTGCCAGCAGCTTGGCGGGGGGGCTTGGCACTGAAGCTTTCTTT
CDR3: CASSLAGGLGTEAFF

V: TRBV29-1
D: .
size: .
J: TRBJ1-1
DNA: TGCAGCGTTGCAGGGACCACTGAAGCTTTCTTT
CDR3: CSVAGTTEAFF

V: TRBV5-1
D: .
size: .
J: TRBJ2-5
DNA: TGCGCCAGCAGAGACGGGGGGCTGCAAGAGACCCAGTACTTC
CDR3: CASRDGGLQETQYF

V: TRBV30
D: TRBD1
size: .
J: TRBJ1-3
DNA: TGTGCCTGGACCGGGACAGCGACCTTCTCTGGAAACACCATATATTTT
CDR3: CAWTGTATFSGNTIYF

V: TRBV25-1
D: .
size: .
J: TRBJ1-6
DNA: TGTGCCAGCAGGCTCGGGGATTCACCCCTCCACTTT
CDR3: CASRLGDSPLHF

V: TRBV14
D: TRBD1
size: .
J: TRBJ1-6
DNA: TGTGCCAGCAGCCAGCTTCGGGACAGGGGCTCACCCCTCCACTTT
CDR3: CASSQLRDRGSPLHF

V: TRBV30
D: .
size: .
J: TRBJ1-2
DNA: TGTGCCTGGAGTGTATTCTCCGGGTTGAACACCTTC
CDR3: CAWSVFSGLNTF

V: TRBV30
D: TRBD1
size: many
J: TRBJ2-7
DNA: TGTGCCTGGAGTGCCGGGACAGGGCCCTACGAGCAGTACTTC
CDR3: CAWSAGTGPYEQYF

V: TRBV10-3
D: .
size: .
J: TRBJ2-1
DNA: TGTGCCACCTTGGGGGGTAGATTCAATGAGCAGTTCTTC
CDR3: CATLGGRFNEQFF

V: TRBV5-1
D: TRBD1
size: .
J: TRBJ1-4
DNA: TGCGCCAGCAGCTCCGGGACAGGGAATGAAAAACTGTTTTTT
CDR3: CASSSGTGNEKLFF

V: TRBV10-3
D: .
size: .
J: TRBJ1-1
DNA: TGTGCCATCAGTGAGTCGAGGCCAGGGACTGAAGCTTTCTTT
CDR3: CAISESRPGTEAFF

V: TRBV7-8
D: TRBD1
size: .
J: TRBJ1-2
DNA: TGTGCCAGCAGCGTCCGGGACAGCTCCTATGGCTACACCTTC
CDR3: CASSVRDSSYGYTF

V: TRBV10-3
D: .
size: .
J: TRBJ2-1
DNA: TGTGCCATCAGCGAACCCGGAAAGGCCAACCAGTTCTTC
CDR3: CAISEPGKANQFF

V: TRBV18
D: .
size: .
J: TRBJ1-1
DNA: TGTGCCAGCTCACCACTATCGGGATACACTGAAGCTTTCTTT
CDR3: CASSPLSGYTEAFF

V: TRBV9
D: .
size: few
J: TRBJ2-3
DNA: TGTGCCAGCAGCGGAACACTCACAGATACGCAGTATTTT
CDR3: CASSGTLTDTQYF

V: TRBV7-2
D: TRBD1
size: .
J: TRBJ1-2
DNA: TGTGCCAGCAGCTTAGCCAGGGGGCCTGGCTATGGCTACACCTTC
CDR3: CASSLARGPGYGYTF

V: TRBV5-6
D: .
size: few
J: TRBJ1-1
DNA: TGTGCCAGCAGCTTGCAGAGGGGCCGAATCATGAACACTGAAGCTTTCTTT
CDR3: CASSLQRGRIMNTEAFF

V: TRBV10-1
D: .
size: few
J: TRBJ1-1
DNA: TGCGCCAGCAGTGACCGGACGACCATGGAAGCTTTCTTT
CDR3: CASSDRTTMEAFF

V: TRBV30
D: .
size: few
J: TRBJ1-1
DNA: TGTGCCTGGGGACGGGGAGCTTTCTTT
CDR3: CAWGRGAFF

V: TRBV25-1
D: TRBD2
size: few
J: TRBJ2-2
DNA: TGTGCCAGCCGCCCGGGGGGATTCAACACCGGGGAGCTGTTTTTT
CDR3: CASRPGGFNTGELFF

V: TRBV15
D: .
size: .
J: TRBJ1-5
DNA: TGTGCCACCAGGGGGGCTGACGGTCAGCCCCAGCATTTT
CDR3: CATRGADGQPQHF

V: TRBV7-7
D: .
size: .
J: TRBJ2-5
DNA: TGTGCTAGCAGCTTAGCGTACCAAGAGACCCAGTACTTC
CDR3: CASSLAYQETQYF

V: TRBV4-1
D: TRBD2
size: .
J: TRBJ2-5
DNA: TGCGCCAGCAGCCAAGTAGGAATAGCGGGGGGTCGAGGGGAGACCCAGTACTTC
CDR3: CASSQVGIAGGRGETQYF

V: TRBV5-4
D: .
size: .
J: TRBJ1-2
DNA: TGTGCCAGCAGCTTGTATATCGGGAACTATGGCTACACCTTC
CDR3: CASSLYIGNYGYTF

V: TRBV29-1
D: .
size: few
J: TRBJ1-4
DNA: TGCAGCGTTGATCCAGGGAATCCAACTAATGAAAAACTGTTTTTT
CDR3: CSVDPGNPTNEKLFF

V: TRBV30
D: TRBD2
size: .
J: TRBJ2-1
DNA: TGTGCCTCGGGAGGGGAGGTGGGTAATGAGCAGTTCTTC
CDR3: CASGGEVGNEQFF

V: TRBV7-9
D: .
size: few
J: TRBJ1-6
DNA: TGTGCCAGCAGCCCAACCCGAGCGCGAGGGGCGGTTAATTCACCCCTCCACTTT
CDR3: CASSPTRARGAVNSPLHF

V: TRBV5-6
D: TRBD1
size: .
J: TRBJ2-4
DNA: TGTGCCAGCAGCCCGTTCACAGGGGCTGGGGACATTCAGTACTTC
CDR3: CASSPFTGAGDIQYF

V: TRBV4-1
D: .
size: .
J: TRBJ2-3
DNA: TGCGCCAGCAGCCAAGTGCCCTACACAGATACGCAGTATTTT
CDR3: CASSQVPYTDTQYF

V: TRBV29-1
D: .
size: few
J: TRBJ2-3
DNA: TGCAGCGTTGAAGGTGAGGGCCGCACAGATACGCAGTATTTT
CDR3: CSVEGEGRTDTQYF

V: TRBV5-6
D: TRBD1
size: .
J: TRBJ2-7
DNA: TGTGCCAGCAGCGGGCGGGACAGGCCGACCTACGAGCAGTACTTC
CDR3: CASSGRDRPTYEQYF

V: TRBV30
D: .
size: few
J: TRBJ1-4
DNA: TGTGCCTGGAGTGGGTCGGCAACTAATGAAAAACTGTTTTTT
CDR3: CAWSGSATNEKLFF